The sample holds one count of the clone carrying this T cell receptor (beta chain). TCRdb's table, derived via immunoSEQ multiplex PCR, lists solely in-frame clones and lacks some. Of around 130,000 clones in the sample, roughly 79% are singletons; the top ten hold about 10%. This specimen belongs to a study of blood T cell repertoires in COVID-19. V was pared by 4 bases and J by 2 bases, with 11 bases between. This CDR3 has 14 amino acids. Germline-derived CDR1 and CDR2 are LGHNA and YNFKEQ. Sequencing was done on a sample of peripheral blood. This sequence joins TRBV4-2 and TRBJ2-5; D uncertain. The TCR originated in a human donor in a cohort sampled during active COVID-19. DNA for the CDR3: TGTGCCAGCAGCCCGCCGGGTTTACAAGAGACCCAGTACTTC. This gives the protein CASSPPGLQETQYF.